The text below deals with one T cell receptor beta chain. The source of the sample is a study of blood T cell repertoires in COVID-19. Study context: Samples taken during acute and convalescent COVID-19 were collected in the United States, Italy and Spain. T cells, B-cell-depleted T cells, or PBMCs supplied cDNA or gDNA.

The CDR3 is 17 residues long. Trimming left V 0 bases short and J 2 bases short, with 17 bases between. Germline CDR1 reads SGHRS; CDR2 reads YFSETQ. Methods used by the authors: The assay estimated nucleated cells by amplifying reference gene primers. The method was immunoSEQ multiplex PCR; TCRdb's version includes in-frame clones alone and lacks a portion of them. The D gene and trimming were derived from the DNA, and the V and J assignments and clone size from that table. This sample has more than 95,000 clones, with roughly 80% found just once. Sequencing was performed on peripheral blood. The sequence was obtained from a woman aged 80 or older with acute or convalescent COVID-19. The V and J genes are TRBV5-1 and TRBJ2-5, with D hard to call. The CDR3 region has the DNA TGCGCCAGCAGCTTGGCCCTAACTAACCGACTTCAAGAGACCCAGTACTTC. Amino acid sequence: CASSLALTNRLQETQYF.